One and the same sample provided the 32 T cell receptor beta chains below, sequenced in a study of sequential checkpoint blockade in melanoma. This table comes from immunoSEQ multiplex PCR, and its TCRdb copy is limited to in-frame clones, with some not included. Found here are roughly 20,000 clones, around 75% of them singletons; the top ten hold 30% to 45%. The treatment was: randomized to nivolumab then ipilimumab (arm A) or the reverse (arm B). This material consisted of CD8+ T cells sorted from blood (inferred from file names), taken from a patient given nivolumab and ipilimumab in sequence. Receptors were obtained from a human donor with melanoma.

The V call is TRBV6-6, the J call TRBJ1-5; maybe TRBD1 (6 bases). V gave up 0 bases and J gave up 5 bases, with 8 bases separating them. The CDR3 is 14 residues long. Germline values: CDR1 MNHNY, CDR2 SVGAGI (reference sequence). The CDR3 nucleotides read TGTGCCAGCAGTTACTCGGCAGGGGATCAGCCCCAGCATTTT. Residues: CASSYSAGDQPQHF.

The CDR3: CASSHKSRGNTEAFF. As DNA, the CDR3 is TGTGCCAGCAGTCACAAAAGCCGGGGGAACACTGAAGCTTTCTTT. The chain uses TRBV6-1 and TRBJ1-1; D is unclear. The CDR3 is made up of 15 amino acids. The V end lost 5 bases, the J end lost 1 base, and 14 bases lay between the germline ends. Germline CDR1 and CDR2: MNHNS and SASEGT.

The chain combines TRBV6-1 with TRBJ2-7; D perhaps matches TRBD2 (7 bases). CDR3 size: 12 residues. V was pared by 8 bases and J by 2 bases, with 10 bases between. Looked up from germline, CDR1 is MNHNS and CDR2 is SASEGT. CDR3: CASLGGAYEQYF. The CDR3 DNA is TGTGCCAGCCTAGGGGGGGCCTACGAGCAGTACTTC.

The rearrangement links TRBV27 to TRBJ1-1; TRBD1 matches 8 bases. The CDR3 is 14 residues long. The V segment lost 5 bases and the J segment 6 bases; nucleotides outside the gene matches: 8. Germline V gives CDR1 MNHEY, CDR2 SMNVEV (reference sequence). In DNA, the CDR3 is TGTGCCAGCAGTCCAGGACAGGGAATGTCTGAAGCTTTCTTT. It translates to CASSPGQGMSEAFF.

The chain combines TRBV13 with TRBJ1-5, with D perhaps matching TRBD1 (5 bases). V was cut by 0 bases and J by 2 bases, with 8 bases left in between. CDR3 size: 15 residues. Germline V CDR1 and CDR2: PRHDT, FYEKMQ (reference sequence). The CDR3 nucleotides are TGTGCCAGCAGCTTAGGCCAGGGTGGCAATCAGCCCCAGCATTTT. It yields the protein CASSLGQGGNQPQHF.

The rearrangement links TRBV29-1 to TRBJ1-1; no firm D call. In germline, CDR1 is SQVTM, CDR2 ANQGSEA. V was trimmed by 5 bases and J by 1 base, leaving 14 bases between them. CDR3 length: 14 residues. The CDR3 coding sequence is TGCAGCGTTCATCGCGACAATCCGAACACTGAAGCTTTCTTT. Translated: CSVHRDNPNTEAFF.

V usage is TRBV19 and J usage is TRBJ1-3; D call uncertain. The CDR3 is made up of 15 amino acids. Germline V gives CDR1 LNHDA, CDR2 SQIVND (reference sequence). Trimming cost V 3 bases and J 0 bases, with 9 bases left between them. Here the CDR3 DNA reads TGTGCCAGTAGTATTGACGGGAGCTCTGGAAACACCATATATTTT. Amino acids: CASSIDGSSGNTIYF. The complete variable domain, with remaining parts taken from reference TRBV19 and TRBJ1-3, reads DGGITQSPKYLFRKEGQNVTLSCEQNLNHDAMYWYRQDPGQGLRLIYYSQIVNDFQKGDIAEGYSVSREKKESFPLTVTSAQKNPTAFYLCASSIDGSSGNTIYFGEGSWLTVV.

This clone was recorded only once. The chain couples TRBV2 to TRBJ2-7, with a weak D call TRBD1 (6 bases). V lost 6 bases, J lost 0 bases, and 12 bases lay in between. CDR3 size: 14 residues. Germline CDR1 SNHLY, CDR2 FYNNEI. CDR3 nucleotides: TGTGCCAGCAGCAACCGGGACACCTCCTACGAGCAGTACTTC. Translation: CASSNRDTSYEQYF.

This clone was seen more than once but under ten times. The rearrangement links TRBV19 to TRBJ2-7, with TRBD2 identical over 8 bases. Per the germline V gene, CDR1 is LNHDA and CDR2 is SQIVND (reference sequence). After removal of 1 base from V and 4 bases from J, the junction contained 3 bases not matched to a gene. This CDR3 comprises 14 residues. The CDR3 DNA follows: TGTGCCAGTAGTATAGCGGGGGGGCCATACGAGCAGTACTTC. Translation: CASSIAGGPYEQYF. The full variable domain, its missing parts supplied by reference TRBV19 and TRBJ2-7, is DGGITQSPKYLFRKEGQNVTLSCEQNLNHDAMYWYRQDPGQGLRLIYYSQIVNDFQKGDIAEGYSVSREKKESFPLTVTSAQKNPTAFYLCASSIAGGPYEQYFGPGTRLTVT.

This chain uses TRBV27 with TRBJ1-2; possibly TRBD1 for D (6 bases). Trimming left V 5 bases short and J 2 bases short, with 15 bases between. Germline V gives CDR1 MNHEY, CDR2 SMNVEV (reference sequence). The length of the CDR3 is 15 residues. CDR3 in amino acids: CASSDDGQLNYGYTF. In DNA, the CDR3 is TGTGCCAGCAGTGACGATGGACAGCTAAACTATGGCTACACCTTC.

This clone has more than one count but fewer than ten. Within the sample, other DNA sequences also encode this same CDR3. V usage is TRBV28 and J usage is TRBJ2-7; D might be TRBD1 (6 bases). CDR3 size: 14 residues. Trimming left V 5 bases short and J 0 bases short, with 11 bases between. The germline V gene has CDR1 MDHEN and CDR2 SYDVKM. CDR3 in amino acids: CASSLRDTSYEQYF. CDR3 nucleotide sequence: TGTGCCAGCAGTCTCCGGGACACCTCCTACGAGCAGTACTTC.

The chain links TRBV6-1 to TRBJ1-2; TRBD1 aligns across 8 bases. Trimming cost V 6 bases and J 7 bases; bases outside gene matches: 4. The germline V gene has CDR1 MNHNS and CDR2 SASEGT. CDR3 length: 12 residues. Here the CDR3 reads CASSAGGSGYTF. DNA of the CDR3: TGTGCCAGCAGCGCAGGGGGCAGTGGCTACACCTTC.

The chain recombines TRBV28 with TRBJ2-7; 9 bases map to TRBD1. Germline-derived CDR1 and CDR2 are MDHEN and SYDVKM. The CDR3 loop spans 14 amino acids. Trimming cost V 5 bases and J 3 bases; bases outside gene matches: 5. CDR3: CASSPTGGVYEQYF. The CDR3 DNA sequence: TGTGCCAGCAGTCCAACAGGGGGCGTCTACGAGCAGTACTTC.

Comment on this clone: At one boundary the junction diverges from the germline segment, which might be a read error. This chain links TRBV6-6 with TRBJ2-7; weak D call: TRBD2 (5 bases). Germline loops: CDR1 MNHNY, CDR2 SVGAGI (reference sequence). This CDR3 has 14 residues. The CDR3 sequence: CAISAADGTYEQYF. The CDR3 DNA follows: TGTGCCATCAGTGCCGCTGACGGGACCTACGAGCAGTACTTC.

V is TRBV27 and J is TRBJ1-5; possibly TRBD1 for D (5 bases). The CDR3 loop spans 13 amino acids. Germline V gene sequence: CDR1 MNHEY, CDR2 SMNVEV (reference sequence). V was clipped by 4 bases and J by 7 bases, with 11 bases between them. The chain's CDR3 is CASSSGGGQPQHF. CDR3 sequence (DNA): TGTGCCAGCAGTTCCGGGGGAGGACAGCCCCAGCATTTT.

This clone was seen only once. This chain connects TRBV4-1 to TRBJ1-5; D might be TRBD1 (5 bases). Trimming removed 0 bases at V and 7 bases at J, with 7 bases between. The germline V gene encodes CDR1 MGHRA and CDR2 YSYEKL. The CDR3 has 13 amino acids. CDR3 residues: CASSQERGQPQHF. CDR3 bases: TGCGCCAGCAGCCAAGAGCGGGGGCAGCCCCAGCATTTT.

The chain carries TRBV27 and TRBJ1-2; TRBD1 matches at 7 bases. Germline V gene sequence: CDR1 MNHEY, CDR2 SMNVEV (reference sequence). There are 14 residues in the CDR3. After removal of 6 bases from V and 8 bases from J, the junction contained 12 bases not matched to a gene. The CDR3 loop is CASRTTGESGGYTF. The CDR3 DNA follows: TGTGCCAGCAGGACTACAGGGGAGTCGGGGGGCTACACCTTC.

This sequence joins TRBV6-5 and TRBJ2-7, with 7 bases that match TRBD1. Germline V gene lookup returns CDR1 MNHEY and CDR2 SVGAGI. The CDR3 spans 11 residues. V lost 2 bases, J lost 10 bases, and 2 bases stayed unmatched. The CDR3 DNA reads as TGTGCCAGCAGTTACGGACAGGAACAGTACTTC. It is translated as CASSYGQEQYF.

This clone was counted a few times. This chain connects TRBV5-4 to TRBJ2-7; maybe TRBD1 (5 bases). The germline V gene has CDR1 SGHNT and CDR2 YYREEE (reference sequence). Trimming left V 3 bases short and J 1 base short, with 11 bases between. This CDR3 is built from 14 residues. The DNA of the CDR3 is TGTGCCAGCAGCTCCCGAGACAGTTCCTACGAGCAGTACTTC. This codes for CASSSRDSSYEQYF.

This chain's CDR3 is CASSLVGQGYTEAFF. The DNA for the CDR3 is TGTGCCAGCAGCTTAGTGGGACAGGGGTACACTGAAGCTTTCTTT. V and J are TRBV13 and TRBJ1-1, with TRBD1 matching 10 bases. Losses at the gene ends were 1 base for V and 3 bases for J; bases not matched to a gene: 2. In germline, CDR1 is PRHDT, CDR2 FYEKMQ (reference sequence). There are 15 residues in the CDR3.

The chain recombines TRBV27 with TRBJ2-5, with 7 bases matching TRBD2. TRBJ2-7 explains the end of the DNA better; the J call may be wrong. The CDR3 is 14 amino acids. Per the germline V gene, CDR1 is MNHEY and CDR2 is SMNVEV (reference sequence). The CDR3 DNA follows: TGTGCCAGCAGACCCGGACTAGGTGTCTACGAGCAGTACTTC. This gives the protein CASRPGLGVYEQYF.

The V gene is TRBV9, the J gene TRBJ1-4; TRBD1 aligns across 8 bases. The CDR3 has 15 amino acids. V was pared by 3 bases and J by 7 bases, with 8 bases of the junction left unmatched. Germline assignment: CDR1 SGDLS and CDR2 YYNGEE. The CDR3 sequence: CASSEGQGLIEKLFF. In DNA, the CDR3 is TGTGCCAGCAGCGAAGGACAGGGCCTTATTGAAAAACTGTTTTTT.

The chain combines TRBV6-6 with TRBJ2-7, with D perhaps matching TRBD1 (5 bases). There are 15 residues in the CDR3. V was clipped by 8 bases and J by 6 bases, with 23 bases between them. Germline loops: CDR1 MNHNY, CDR2 SVGAGI (reference sequence). CDR3 residues: CASAFTWATGSEQYF. The DNA of the CDR3 is TGTGCCAGCGCCTTTACTTGGGCCACAGGATCCGAGCAGTACTTC.

This chain connects TRBV7-9 to TRBJ1-1; 9 nucleotides line up with TRBD1. The germline V gene has CDR1 SEHNR and CDR2 FQNEAQ (reference sequence). Germline trimming cut 4 bases from V and 3 bases from J; bases unmatched to any gene: 6. The CDR3 extends over 15 amino acids. The CDR3: CASSYRQGVYTEAFF. In DNA, the CDR3 is TGTGCCAGCAGCTACCGACAGGGGGTTTACACTGAAGCTTTCTTT.

This clone appeared once. The V and J genes are TRBV5-6 and TRBJ1-4; no clear D gene. CDR1 is SGHDT, CDR2 YYEEEE, per germline. V was shortened by 0 bases and J by 8 bases, with 11 bases between the two germline ends. The CDR3 loop spans 14 amino acids. CDR3 sequence: CASSLALKEEKLFF. The DNA of the CDR3 is TGTGCCAGCAGCTTGGCCTTAAAGGAGGAAAAACTGTTTTTT.

CDR3 loop: CASSLGTGGEDEQYF. The CDR3 nucleotides are TGTGCCAGCAGCTTAGGCACAGGGGGCGAAGACGAGCAGTACTTC. This chain connects TRBV7-9 to TRBJ2-7; 9 bases fit TRBD1. The ends lost 1 base at V and 5 bases at J; junction bases unmatched: 6. The length of the CDR3 is 15 residues. Germline V gives CDR1 SEHNR, CDR2 FQNEAQ (reference sequence). Variable domain in full (rest from reference TRBV7-9 and TRBJ2-7): DTGVSQNPRHKITKRGQNVTFRCDPISEHNRLYWYRQTLGQGPEFLTYFQNEAQLEKSRLLSDRFSAERPKGSFSTLEIQRTEQGDSAMYLCASSLGTGGEDEQYFGPGTRLTVT.

The V call is TRBV5-1, the J call TRBJ1-1; possibly TRBD1 for D (6 bases). Trimming stripped 0 bases from V and 4 bases from J, with 7 bases between. CDR3 length equals 13 residues. Germline V gene sequence: CDR1 SGHRS, CDR2 YFSETQ. CDR3 amino acids: CASSLGDITEAFF. In DNA, the CDR3 is TGCGCCAGCAGCTTGGGGGACATCACTGAAGCTTTCTTT.

The V call is TRBV4-1, the J call TRBJ1-1; 7 positions agree with TRBD1. V dropped 4 bases and J dropped 1; count of bases not matched to a gene: 12. The germline V gene has CDR1 MGHRA and CDR2 YSYEKL. The CDR3 is made up of 17 amino acids. The CDR3 nucleotides read TGCGCCAGCAGCCCCACCCCGACAGGGATGAAGAACACTGAAGCTTTCTTT. Translated, it gives CASSPTPTGMKNTEAFF.

The CDR3 bases are TGTGCCAGCAGCTTGTTCGACAGTTCCTACGAGCAGTACTTC. Its translation is CASSLFDSSYEQYF. The chain is built from TRBV5-4 and TRBJ2-7, with D tentatively TRBD1 (5 bases). This CDR3 spans 14 amino acids. V lost 1 base and J lost 1, with 9 bases in between. Germline lookup yields CDR1 SGHNT and CDR2 YYREEE (reference sequence).

This chain links TRBV19 with TRBJ1-1, with D possibly being TRBD1 (5 bases). Germline V gene lookup returns CDR1 LNHDA and CDR2 SQIVND (reference sequence). CDR3 length equals 13 residues. The V end was cut by 3 bases, the J end by 3 bases, with 8 bases between. The CDR3 here is CASSIRGDTEAFF. The CDR3 region has the DNA TGTGCCAGTAGTATCCGGGGGGACACTGAAGCTTTCTTT.

The chain employs TRBV12-5 and TRBJ2-2, with D perhaps TRBD1 (5 bases). The germline V gene encodes CDR1 LGHNT and CDR2 FRNRAP. Trimming took off 2 bases at V and 4 bases at J, with 17 bases between the two ends. The CDR3 extends over 17 amino acids. DNA for the CDR3: TGTGCTAGTGGTTTGTCTGCCAGGGTGGTCGCCACCGGGGAGCTGTTTTTT. This encodes CASGLSARVVATGELFF.

The rearrangement uses TRBV21-1 and TRBJ1-1; TRBD1, as called in the table, went unchecked against the DNA. TRBV21-1 is listed as a pseudogene. This CDR3 is 17 amino acids long. CDR3 in DNA: TGTGCCAGCAGCAAAGGAAATGGACAGGGCTCGAACACTGAAGCTTTCTTT. It encodes CASSKGNGQGSNTEAFF.